The rows below give T cell receptor beta chains drawn from one sample of a study of human T cells and chemical hapten exposure. TCRdb re-analysed the RACE reads in MiXCR, keeping a single row per CDR3 protein. The sample contains 33,000 or so distinct CDR3 sequences, more than 10% of which appear only once. The source material was whole blood, sampled in connection with sensitization to the hapten diphenylcyclopropenone (DPC). These receptors all come from a woman aged 40 to 50 with alopecia areata. Some clones in this sample may be carry-over from other donors' samples. CDR3s include the opening cysteine and the closing phenylalanine or tryptophan. The order of the fields is J gene, clone size, V gene, D gene, CDR3 DNA, CDR3 protein. D genes are given only for firm matches. Part of the rows lack a size; the others show once, few, many or a class for expanded clones.

>TRBJ1-1|many|TRBV5-1|NA
TGCGCCAGCAGCTTGGTTCCGGGCACTGAAGCTTTCTTT
CASSLVPGTEAFF
>TRBJ2-1|many|TRBV5-4|NA
TGTGCCAGCAGCTCCCGGGACGCCGGCAATGAGCAGTTCTTC
CASSSRDAGNEQFF
>TRBJ2-6|few|TRBV30|NA
TGTGCCTGGAGGGGAGGTTTGGCCTCTGGGGCCAACGTCCTGACTTTC
CAWRGGLASGANVLTF
>TRBJ1-6|few|TRBV5-5|NA
TGTGCCAGCAGCTTGGTTCCCCAGGGGCATAATTCACCCCTCCACTTT
CASSLVPQGHNSPLHF
>TRBJ2-1|many|TRBV28|NA
TGTGCCAGCGCGGGGTACAATGAGCAGTTCTTC
CASAGYNEQFF
>TRBJ2-2|many|TRBV7-9|NA
TGTGCCAGCAGCTTAGGGCACACCGGGGAGCTGTTTTTT
CASSLGHTGELFF
>TRBJ2-2|NA|TRBV5-4|TRBD2
TGTGCCAGCAGCTTCGGACTAGCCGGCGGGGAGCTGTTTTTT
CASSFGLAGGELFF
>TRBJ2-7|NA|TRBV28|TRBD2
TGTGCCAGCAACCCAGGGACTAGCGGGAGCTACGAGCAGTACTTC
CASNPGTSGSYEQYF
>TRBJ2-3|many|TRBV10-3|TRBD2
TGTGCCATCAAGGCGTTAGCGGGGGACGCCCGAGCTAGCACAGATACGCAGTATTTT
CAIKALAGDARASTDTQYF
>TRBJ2-7|NA|TRBV10-3|TRBD1
TGTGCCATCAGTACCGGGACAGGGGGCTATTACGAGCAGTACTTC
CAISTGTGGYYEQYF
>TRBJ2-5|few|TRBV5-5|NA
TGTGCCAGCAGCTCAACAGGGAGGGGGACCCAGTACTTC
CASSSTGRGTQYF
>TRBJ2-6|NA|TRBV28|NA
TGTGCCAGCAGTCCCGCTGGGGCCAACGTCCTGACTTTC
CASSPAGANVLTF
>TRBJ2-1|many|TRBV7-6|TRBD1
TGTGCCAGCAGCCTCACCCAGGGGGCGCGGAATGAGCAGTTCTTC
CASSLTQGARNEQFF
>TRBJ1-2|NA|TRBV20-1|TRBD1
TGCAGTGCTTGGGACAGCAACTATGGCTACACCTTC
CSAWDSNYGYTF
>TRBJ2-1|NA|TRBV7-3|NA
TGTGCCAGCAGCTCCGGGACCTTCGGCGGTAATGAGCAGTTCTTC
CASSSGTFGGNEQFF
>TRBJ2-4|NA|TRBV28|TRBD1
TGTGCCAGCAGTCCCGGGACAGGGAACATTCAGTACTTC
CASSPGTGNIQYF
>TRBJ2-7|many|TRBV6-2/TRBV6-3|TRBD1
TGTGCCAGCAGTTTAACGGAAGGGGGCAGAAGGTACTTC
CASSLTEGGRRYF
>TRBJ2-5|many|TRBV19|TRBD1
TGTGCCAGTAGTAGGACAGGGACTCAGCAAGAGACCCAGTACTTC
CASSRTGTQQETQYF
>TRBJ2-5|many|TRBV7-6|TRBD2
TGTGCCAGCAGCTTAGGCCCAGCCCGGGAGGAAGAGACCCAGTACTTC
CASSLGPAREEETQYF
>TRBJ2-2|many|TRBV6-1|TRBD1
TGTGCCAGCAGACCCGGGACAGGGGGCCCCGGGGAGCTGTTTTTT
CASRPGTGGPGELFF
>TRBJ2-3|NA|TRBV7-8|TRBD1
TGTGCCAGCAGCTTAGCCCGGACAGGGGGTTTCACAGATACGCAGTATTTT
CASSLARTGGFTDTQYF
>TRBJ2-7|few|TRBV6-5|NA
TGTGCCAGCAGCCCGGGACACTCTACCTCCTACGAGCAGTACTTC
CASSPGHSTSYEQYF
>TRBJ2-7|NA|TRBV29-1|TRBD2
TGCAGCGTTGAAAGTCTAGCGGGAGGCGAGCAGTACTTC
CSVESLAGGEQYF
>TRBJ2-7|NA|TRBV28|NA
TGTGCCAGCAGATTGGGGGATTCCGCGGCCTACGAGCAGTACTTC
CASRLGDSAAYEQYF
>TRBJ2-7|few|TRBV28|TRBD1
TGTGCCAGCAGTTTTCGTGACAGGGGATCCTACGAGCAGTACTTC
CASSFRDRGSYEQYF
>TRBJ2-5|many|TRBV7-9|TRBD2
TGTGCCAGCAGCTTACCAGCGGGGGGAGGAGAGACCCAGTACTTC
CASSLPAGGGETQYF
>TRBJ1-5|NA|TRBV24-1|NA
TGTGCCACCAGTGGCAACCAAGGAATTCAGCCCCAGCATTTT
CATSGNQGIQPQHF
>TRBJ2-1|NA|TRBV9|NA
TGTGCCAGCAGCCCTACCGGCAGAAACAATGAGCAGTTCTTC
CASSPTGRNNEQFF
>TRBJ1-1|few|TRBV6-2/TRBV6-3|TRBD1
TGTGCCAGCAGTTACTCAACAGGGGGCCTAGGTACTGAAGCTTTCTTT
CASSYSTGGLGTEAFF
>TRBJ1-2|many|TRBV12-3/TRBV12-4|NA
TGTGCCAGCAGTTTAAACAGCTACTATGGCTACACCTTC
CASSLNSYYGYTF
>TRBJ1-2|NA|TRBV29-1|NA
TGCAGCGTTATCAAGGGGCCAGACTATGGCTACACCTTC
CSVIKGPDYGYTF
>TRBJ1-4|few|TRBV7-9|NA
TGTGCCAGCAACGAGGCCGATGAAAAACTGTTTTTT
CASNEADEKLFF
>TRBJ2-3|many|TRBV18|TRBD2
TGTGCCAGCTCACCTGGCGGGGGGGCCGGCACAGATACGCAGTATTTT
CASSPGGGAGTDTQYF
>TRBJ1-5|NA|TRBV20-1|NA
TGCAGTGCTATATCTTTTTCCGAGGTCAACAATCAGCCCCAGCATTTT
CSAISFSEVNNQPQHF
>TRBJ2-3|many|TRBV20-1|TRBD1
TGCAGTGCTCCTGAGATGACAGGGGGTGGTACAGATACGCAGTATTTT
CSAPEMTGGGTDTQYF
>TRBJ2-6|few|TRBV29-1|NA
TGCAGCATCGCGACGTGGACCAACGTCCTGACTTTC
CSIATWTNVLTF
>TRBJ1-1|NA|TRBV29-1|NA
TGCAGCGTCGACGGGACGAACACTGAAGCTTTCTTT
CSVDGTNTEAFF
>TRBJ2-3|many|TRBV5-1|NA
TGCGCCAGCAGCATAAACACAGATACGCAGTATTTT
CASSINTDTQYF
>TRBJ2-1|NA|TRBV29-1|NA
TGCAGCCCCTGGGCCGGGTCCGATGAGCAGTTCTTC
CSPWAGSDEQFF
>TRBJ2-7|NA|TRBV10-3|NA
TGTGCCATCAGTACGGGACACAAGCTCACCGAGCAGTACTTC
CAISTGHKLTEQYF
>TRBJ2-1|few|TRBV9|NA
TGTGCCAGCAGCCCCCGACTGGACTTCGGGAATGAGCAGTTCTTC
CASSPRLDFGNEQFF
>TRBJ2-2|many|TRBV25-1|NA
TGTGCCAGCAGTGAAGTCCAGACCGGGGAGCTGTTTTTT
CASSEVQTGELFF
>TRBJ2-5|NA|TRBV5-1|NA
TGCGCCAGCAGCTTGGCCGATGAGGGAGTAAAGACCCAGTACTTC
CASSLADEGVKTQYF
>TRBJ2-3|NA|TRBV6-1|NA
TGTGCCAGCAGGCACAGATACACAGATACGCAGTATTTT
CASRHRYTDTQYF
>TRBJ2-1|NA|TRBV29-1|NA
TGCAGCGGAGCGGCGTACAATGAGCAGTTCTTC
CSGAAYNEQFF
>TRBJ2-1|few|TRBV20-1|TRBD2
TGCAGTGCTAGGGCGCTAGCGGGGGGGCGAACCTACAATGAGCAGTTCTTC
CSARALAGGRTYNEQFF
>TRBJ2-7|NA|TRBV7-7|NA
TGTGCCAGCAGCTTAGAAGCGGGCGCCTACGAGCAGTACTTC
CASSLEAGAYEQYF
>TRBJ2-7|NA|TRBV29-1|NA
TGCAGCGCCCTGGGGGGAAGCTCCTACGAGCAGTACTTC
CSALGGSSYEQYF
>TRBJ2-7|many|TRBV6-5|TRBD1
TGTGCCAGCAGTTACTCCGGGACAGGGGGCTTCTACGAGCAGTACTTC
CASSYSGTGGFYEQYF
>TRBJ2-3|NA|TRBV12-3/TRBV12-4|TRBD2
TGTGCCAGTCTTTCTTGGGGGACTAGTATACAAGATACGCAGTATTTT
CASLSWGTSIQDTQYF
>TRBJ2-1|many|TRBV4-1|TRBD2
TGCGCCAGCAGCCAAGATCCAGGGCGGGGGGCCTACAATGAGCAGTTCTTC
CASSQDPGRGAYNEQFF